These 21 T cell receptor beta chains originate from one sample sequenced in a study of control samples from healthy donors and cancer patients. Clones were sequenced by immunoSEQ multiplex PCR, and TCRdb holds only the in-frame ones, with some missing. The sample includes tens of thousands of clones, about 80% of them seen just once. Sequencing input: PBMCs. Receptors were obtained from a woman aged 50 to 60 with lung cancer.

The V gene is TRBV18, the J gene TRBJ1-1; D might be TRBD1 (6 bases). Per the germline V gene, CDR1 is KGHSH and CDR2 is LQKENI. The CDR3 is 14 amino acids. V lost 3 bases to trimming and J lost 1 base, with 9 bases between them. The CDR3 is CASSPGAANTEAFF. CDR3 DNA: TGTGCCAGCTCACCGGGGGCGGCGAACACTGAAGCTTTCTTT.

The chain has TRBV6-6 and TRBJ2-3, with D maybe TRBD2 (6 bases). Trimming removed 5 bases from V and 4 bases from J, with 7 bases in between. The CDR3 length is 12 residues. The germline V gene has CDR1 MNHNY and CDR2 SVGAGI (reference sequence). The CDR3 coding sequence is TGTGCCAGCAGTAGGGAGGCAGATACGCAGTATTTT. Translation: CASSREADTQYF.

The chain uses TRBV28 and TRBJ1-2; D gene uncertain. The CDR3 contains 12 residues. CDR1 is MDHEN, CDR2 SYDVKM, per germline. Trimming removed 3 bases at V and 4 bases at J, with 6 bases between. Written as DNA, the CDR3 is TGTGCCAGCAGTTTGGAGGGCTATGGCTACACCTTC. Translation gives CASSLEGYGYTF.

J is TRBJ1-1 and V is TRBV11-3; D unresolved. CDR3 length: 14 residues. Trimming removed 2 bases at V and 3 bases at J, with 10 bases between. Germline V CDR1 and CDR2: SGHNT, YENEEA. CDR3 loop: CASSLRNSDTEAFF. The CDR3 bases are TGTGCCAGCAGCTTAAGAAACAGCGACACTGAAGCTTTCTTT.

The genes are TRBV5-6 and TRBJ2-3; D is undetermined. Trimming took 2 bases from V and 0 from J, leaving 7 bases between them. Germline lookup yields CDR1 SGHDT and CDR2 YYEEEE. The CDR3 runs 14 residues. The CDR3 loop is CASSFSSSTDTQYF. The CDR3 nucleotides read TGTGCCAGCAGCTTTTCCTCAAGCACAGATACGCAGTATTTT.

The V call is TRBV5-5, the J call TRBJ1-5; D gene unclear. V was shortened by 0 bases and J by 3 bases, with 10 bases between the two germline ends. From germline, CDR1 is SGHKS and CDR2 YYEKEE (reference sequence). The CDR3 spans 15 residues. In nucleotides, the CDR3 is TGTGCCAGCAGCTTGGGACCGTTAAACAATCAGCCCCAGCATTTT. This sequence encodes CASSLGPLNNQPQHF.

This chain connects TRBV30 to TRBJ1-6; no clear D gene. Germline V gene lookup returns CDR1 GTSNPN and CDR2 SVGIG (reference sequence). Trimming left V 0 bases short and J 0 bases short, with 6 bases between. This CDR3 is 15 amino acids long. CDR3 residues: CAWSVGSSYNSPLHF. DNA for the CDR3: TGTGCCTGGAGTGTGGGGAGCTCCTATAATTCACCCCTCCACTTT.

The chain uses TRBV19 and TRBJ1-1; 7 bases align to TRBD1. Germline CDR1 reads LNHDA; CDR2 reads SQIVND (reference sequence). Trimming at V came to 11 bases and at J to 11 bases, leaving 20 bases not matched to a gene. The CDR3 has 14 amino acids. Here the CDR3 reads CAVASRDSTLIAFF. In nucleotides, the CDR3 is TGTGCCGTGGCATCTAGGGACAGTACACTGATCGCTTTCTTT.

V is TRBV28 and J is TRBJ1-2, with D uncertain. Trimming left V 3 bases short and J 0 bases short, with 20 bases between. Germline V gene lookup returns CDR1 MDHEN and CDR2 SYDVKM. This CDR3 is 18 amino acids long. The CDR3 spells CASSLLSLRTGSNYGYTF. CDR3 sequence (DNA): TGTGCCAGCAGTTTGTTATCTCTACGGACGGGATCTAACTATGGCTACACCTTC.

The chain combines TRBV7-3 with TRBJ1-1; D not certain. CDR3 length equals 13 residues. The germline V gene has CDR1 SGHTA and CDR2 FQGTGA. Between the trimmed V and J ends, which lost 2 bases and 3 bases, there was a span of 7 bases. CDR3 sequence: CASSLFGDTEAFF. The CDR3 DNA sequence: TGTGCCAGCAGCTTATTTGGGGACACTGAAGCTTTCTTT.

There are a few counts of this clone. The rearrangement links TRBV5-1 to TRBJ2-7; the D is unclear. The germline CDR1 and CDR2 sequences are SGHRS and YFSETQ. The CDR3 consists of 12 residues. V was trimmed by 1 base and J by 5 bases, leaving 7 bases between them. The CDR3 reads CASSLSFDEQYF. CDR3 coding DNA: TGCGCCAGCAGCTTGTCGTTTGACGAGCAGTACTTC.

The chain employs TRBV28 and TRBJ2-2; 8 bases align to TRBD2. The V gene's germline CDR1 is MDHEN and CDR2 SYDVKM. V shed 6 bases and J 0 bases; nucleotides not matched to a gene: 3. CDR3 length equals 15 residues. The CDR3 spells CASSSGGANTGELFF. DNA for the CDR3: TGTGCCAGCAGCAGCGGGGGAGCGAACACCGGGGAGCTGTTTTTT. The whole variable domain, filled in from reference TRBV28 and TRBJ2-2, reads DVKVTQSSRYLVKRTGEKVFLECVQDMDHENMFWYRQDPGLGLRLIYFSYDVKMKEKGDIPEGYSVSREKKERFSLILESASTNQTSMYLCASSSGGANTGELFFGEGSRLTVL.

This chain uses TRBV7-9 with TRBJ2-3; D is perhaps TRBD1 (5 bases). Per the germline V gene, CDR1 is SEHNR and CDR2 is FQNEAQ (reference sequence). The CDR3 consists of 13 residues. V was cut by 5 bases and J by 0 bases, with 6 bases left in between. The CDR3 loop reads CASSRQSTDTQYF. CDR3 in DNA: TGTGCCAGCAGCCGACAGAGCACAGATACGCAGTATTTT.

This rearrangement joins TRBV10-2 to TRBJ1-1; maybe TRBD1 (6 bases). Trimming left V 0 bases short and J 3 bases short, with 14 bases between. Germline CDR1 WSHSY, CDR2 SAAADI. The CDR3 is made up of 16 amino acids. CDR3 bases: TGCGCCAGCAGTGAGTCGGGCAGGGGAGGGGACACTGAAGCTTTCTTT. Its protein product is CASSESGRGGDTEAFF.

The CDR3 nucleotides read TGCAGCGGGGCAGGGGGATTGAACACTGAAGCTTTCTTT. This encodes CSGAGGLNTEAFF. V gene TRBV29-1 combines with J gene TRBJ1-1, with 7 bases aligning to TRBD1. The germline V gene has CDR1 SQVTM and CDR2 ANQGSEA. The CDR3 is 13 residues long. V gave up 7 bases and J gave up 0 bases; unmatched junction bases: 5.

The chain couples TRBV20-1 to TRBJ2-5; 8 bases are a match to TRBD1. V was pared by 3 bases and J by 12 bases, with 3 bases of the junction left unmatched. Germline lookup yields CDR1 DFQATT and CDR2 SNEGSKA (reference sequence). The CDR3 is 10 residues long. CDR3 sequence: CSASAGQEYF. CDR3 DNA: TGCAGTGCTAGTGCGGGACAGGAGTACTTC.

The rearrangement joins TRBV29-1 to TRBJ2-5; 12 nucleotides align to TRBD2. CDR1 and CDR2 (germline): SQVTM, ANQGSEA. The CDR3 spans 14 residues. Losses at the gene ends were 4 bases for V and 4 bases for J; bases not matched to a gene: 4. The CDR3 region is CSVVLAGGRETQYF. DNA of the CDR3: TGCAGCGTTGTTCTAGCGGGGGGGCGAGAGACCCAGTACTTC.

V and J are TRBV28 and TRBJ2-7; 11 bases map to TRBD1. Unmatched junction bases numbered 10, after V lost 3 bases and J lost 9 bases. The length of the CDR3 is 15 residues. Germline CDR1 reads MDHEN; CDR2 reads SYDVKM. Here the CDR3 DNA reads TGTGCCAGCAGTTTGGGACAGGGGGAGTGGAAGGTGCAGTACTTC. This codes for CASSLGQGEWKVQYF. The complete variable domain, with remaining parts taken from reference TRBV28 and TRBJ2-7, reads DVKVTQSSRYLVKRTGEKVFLECVQDMDHENMFWYRQDPGLGLRLIYFSYDVKMKEKGDIPEGYSVSREKKERFSLILESASTNQTSMYLCASSLGQGEWKVQYFGPGTRLTVT.

CDR3 residues: CASKRGPNTGELFF. The CDR3 DNA is TGTGCCAGTAAGAGGGGGCCCAACACCGGGGAGCTGTTTTTT. V usage is TRBV19 and J usage is TRBJ2-2; TRBD1 matches at 7 bases. J gave up 2 bases and V 7 bases, and 4 bases lay outside the gene matches. The germline gives CDR1 LNHDA, CDR2 SQIVND (reference sequence). The CDR3 is 14 residues long.

The chain employs TRBV20-1 and TRBJ1-2, with TRBD1 matching 7 bases. CDR3 length: 17 amino acids. Germline V gene sequence: CDR1 DFQATT, CDR2 SNEGSKA (reference sequence). The J segment lost 4 bases and the V segment lost 3 bases, leaving 17 bases of the junction unmatched. The CDR3 region has the DNA TGCAGTGCTAGTCGGACAGGCGCCGAATCCGAATCCTATGGCTACACCTTC. Residues: CSASRTGAESESYGYTF.

For the CDR3, the DNA is TGTGCCAGCAGGCCTGGACAGCCGCCTAGGCAGTTCTTC. Its protein is CASRPGQPPRQFF. V is TRBV6-5 and J is TRBJ2-1; possibly TRBD1 for D (6 bases). CDR3 size: 13 residues. Germline V lookup: CDR1 MNHEY, CDR2 SVGAGI. V gave up 6 bases and J gave up 12 bases, with 18 bases separating them.